This record concerns one TCR beta chain sequence. What it binds is not known. The data were obtained in a study of early T cells in non-severe SARS-CoV-2 infection. Across the whole study: Sequencing used unsorted whole-blood bulk RNA, so chains lack pairing. Findings of the study overall: Matches to VDJdb favored anti-spike CD8 responses and missed private and CD4 specificities.

The library protocol tagged individual cDNA molecules with unique molecular identifiers. TCRdb analysed the 5' RACE reads with MiXCR anew, one entry per CDR3 protein. The table includes over 60,000 distinct CDR3 sequences, 9.5% to 15% detected once. The ends were cut back, 0 bases at V and 8 bases at J, with 11 bases in the middle. Germline V gene data show CDR1 as LGHNA and CDR2 as YNFKEQ. CDR3 length: 14 residues. This chain joins TRBV4-2 and TRBJ2-1, with D possibly TRBD2 on 6 matching bases. The sample was whole blood, taken at baseline. This TCR came from an adult who was a healthcare worker with PCR-confirmed SARS-CoV-2 infection or an uninfected control (not recorded which). CDR3 residues: CASSQDQLAYEQFF. The CDR3 coding sequence is TGTGCCAGCAGCCAAGATCAACTAGCATATGAGCAGTTCTTC.